The 20 T cell receptor beta chains reported below all come from one sample, sequenced in a study of a mutant IDH1 vaccine in newly diagnosed glioma. Profiling relied on immunoSEQ multiplex PCR, and the TCRdb table lists in-frame clones only, not all of them. The table has 50,000 to 75,000 clones, 74% seen once; the top ten hold roughly 5%. Their antigens are not known. Time point given: week 35, safety follow-up. Every single dose of the vaccine, 300 ug of mutant IDH1 20-mer peptide, came with topical imiquimod. Specimen: PBMCs, collected from a glioma patient whose treatment included an IDH1 peptide vaccine. The source is a man in his fifties with glioma.

The chain recombines TRBV7-9 with TRBJ1-2; 7 bases are a match to TRBD1. CDR1 is SEHNR and CDR2 is FQNEAQ in the germline V gene (reference sequence). J was trimmed by 6 bases and V by 5 bases; bases with no gene match: 6. The CDR3 consists of 13 residues. The CDR3 DNA sequence: TGTGCCAGCAGCCCGGGACAGAGGGATGGCTACACCTTC. Its translation is CASSPGQRDGYTF.

This clone occurred a few times. This chain links TRBV23-1 with TRBJ1-1, with a possible D match to TRBD1 (5 bases). TRBV23-1 is an ORF for which the function is uncertain. The V and J ends lost 9 bases and 6 bases respectively, with 17 bases between them. This CDR3 comprises 13 residues. The CDR3 spells CARWDGGVPEAFF. CDR3 DNA: TGCGCCAGATGGGACGGCGGAGTCCCTGAAGCTTTCTTT.

This clone was found once. The rearrangement uses TRBV5-4 and TRBJ1-1; no definite D call. The CDR3 runs 13 residues. Germline V lookup: CDR1 SGHNT, CDR2 YYREEE (reference sequence). The ends were cut back, 3 bases at V and 0 bases at J, with 6 bases in the middle. CDR3: CASSSTLNTEAFF. The CDR3 DNA follows: TGTGCCAGCAGCTCAACTCTGAACACTGAAGCTTTCTTT. Together with reference TRBV5-4 and TRBJ1-1, the CDR3 gives the full variable domain: ETGVTQSPTHLIKTRGQQVTLRCSSQSGHNTVSWYQQALGQGPQFIFQYYREEENGRGNFPPRFSGLQFPNYSSELNVNALELDDSALYLCASSSTLNTEAFFGQGTRLTVV.

The V and J genes are TRBV6-6 and TRBJ1-3; possible D gene TRBD1, 6 bases. V dropped 8 bases and J dropped 0 bases, with 11 bases sitting between them. Germline V CDR1 and CDR2: MNHNY, SVGAGI (reference sequence). The CDR3 has 14 amino acids. Here the CDR3 reads CASGTGNSGNTIYF. CDR3 bases: TGTGCCAGCGGCACAGGGAACTCTGGAAACACCATATATTTT.

V is TRBV5-5 and J is TRBJ1-1; 8 nucleotides line up with TRBD1. V lost 2 bases to trimming and J lost 5 bases; unmatched junction nucleotides: 8. The germline V gene has CDR1 SGHKS and CDR2 YYEKEE (reference sequence). The CDR3 consists of 15 residues. CDR3 in DNA: TGTGCCAGCAGCTTAGAGGCAGGGGGCGGAACTGAAGCTTTCTTT. Translation: CASSLEAGGGTEAFF. The variable domain in full, with the rest retrieved from reference TRBV5-5 and TRBJ1-1, is DAGVTQSPTHLIKTRGQQVTLRCSPISGHKSVSWYQQVLGQGPQFIFQYYEKEERGRGNFPDRFSARQFPNYSSELNVNALLLGDSALYLCASSLEAGGGTEAFFGQGTRLTVV.

V and J are TRBV6-5 and TRBJ1-2, with 7 nucleotides matching TRBD1. Germline loops: CDR1 MNHEY, CDR2 SVGAGI. After removal of 4 bases from V and 4 bases from J, the junction contained 12 bases not matched to a gene. The length of the CDR3 is 16 residues. The CDR3 DNA follows: TGTGCCAGCAGTTCCCGGGACAGTTTTTCGGTCTATGGCTACACCTTC. It codes for CASSSRDSFSVYGYTF.

Remarks on this clone: Distinct nucleotide sequences in the sample also encode this CDR3. The chain couples TRBV27 to TRBJ1-5, with a tentative D call TRBD1 (5 bases). Trimming cost V 4 bases and J 2 bases, with 9 bases left between them. The CDR3 totals 14 residues. Germline V lookup: CDR1 MNHEY, CDR2 SMNVEV (reference sequence). This CDR3 is CASSSTGGNQPQHF. The CDR3 coding sequence is TGTGCCAGCAGTTCCACAGGTGGCAATCAGCCCCAGCATTTT.

The chain recombines TRBV5-4 with TRBJ2-2; no clear D. Germline loops: CDR1 SGHNT, CDR2 YYREEE (reference sequence). V was clipped by 0 bases and J by 2 bases, with 8 bases between them. The CDR3 runs 15 residues. This CDR3 is CASSLEGFNTGELFF. CDR3 nucleotide sequence: TGTGCCAGCAGCTTGGAAGGTTTTAACACCGGGGAGCTGTTTTTT.

This clone has a handful of counts. The rearrangement links TRBV5-1 to TRBJ1-1; no definite D call. CDR3 length: 13 amino acids. Germline assignment: CDR1 SGHRS and CDR2 YFSETQ. Trimming shortened V by 1 base and J by 4 bases, and 8 bases separated the two germline ends. In nucleotides, the CDR3 is TGCGCCAGCAGCTTGCTCGAGGGCACTGAAGCTTTCTTT. It translates to CASSLLEGTEAFF.

The J gene is TRBJ1-5, the V gene TRBV19, with unresolved D. Germline V lookup: CDR1 LNHDA, CDR2 SQIVND (reference sequence). The CDR3 has 15 amino acids. Trimming cost V 5 bases and J 2 bases, with 13 bases left between them. CDR3 sequence (DNA): TGTGCCAGTAGTCCAAGGGTAGCTGGCAATCAGCCCCAGCATTTT. Protein product: CASSPRVAGNQPQHF.

This clone was counted a single time. This rearrangement joins TRBV27 to TRBJ2-5; D is unclear. The J call is in doubt because the DNA end fits TRBJ2-7 better. The CDR3 is 13 residues long. The V gene's germline CDR1 is MNHEY and CDR2 SMNVEV (reference sequence). The CDR3 DNA reads TGTGCCAGCAGTTCCCTGGACCGCTTCGAGCAGTACTTC. Its protein product is CASSSLDRFEQYF.

V is TRBV7-9 and J is TRBJ2-1; 8 positions match TRBD1. The CDR3 spans 14 residues. CDR1 SEHNR and CDR2 FQNEAQ come from the germline V gene (reference sequence). V shed 4 bases and J 4 bases; nucleotides not matched to a gene: 3. The CDR3 DNA is TGTGCCAGCAGCTCCCGGGACAGGTACAATGAGCAGTTCTTC. Translating gives CASSSRDRYNEQFF.

CDR3 loop: CASSWAASGGAGDTQYF. CDR3 bases: TGTGCCAGCAGTTGGGCGGCTAGCGGGGGGGCCGGGGATACGCAGTATTTT. The chain is built from TRBV28 and TRBJ2-3; 12 positions agree with TRBD2. The CDR3 consists of 17 residues. Germline loops: CDR1 MDHEN, CDR2 SYDVKM. Trimming removed 4 bases from V and 6 bases from J; junction bases left unmatched: 11. Full variable domain (outside the CDR3, taken from reference TRBV28 and TRBJ2-3): DVKVTQSSRYLVKRTGEKVFLECVQDMDHENMFWYRQDPGLGLRLIYFSYDVKMKEKGDIPEGYSVSREKKERFSLILESASTNQTSMYLCASSWAASGGAGDTQYFGPGTRLTVL.

The gene calls are TRBV27 and TRBJ1-1; no reliable D call. CDR3 length: 13 amino acids. Trimming took 0 bases from V and 4 from J, leaving 6 bases between them. The V gene's germline CDR1 is MNHEY and CDR2 SMNVEV (reference sequence). In nucleotides, the CDR3 is TGTGCCAGCAGTTTATCGTGGGGCACTGAAGCTTTCTTT. Encoded protein: CASSLSWGTEAFF.

This clone was recorded only once. This chain joins TRBV4-1 and TRBJ1-1, with a possible D match to TRBD1 (5 bases). Germline V gene sequence: CDR1 MGHRA, CDR2 YSYEKL. There are 13 residues in the CDR3. V was shortened by 1 base and J by 4 bases, with 7 bases between the two germline ends. CDR3 region: CASSQVGVTEAFF. CDR3 DNA: TGCGCCAGCAGCCAAGTAGGGGTCACTGAAGCTTTCTTT.

There are a few counts of this clone. The chain has TRBV28 and TRBJ1-1; D not resolved. CDR1 is MDHEN and CDR2 is SYDVKM in the germline V gene. The V end was cut by 3 bases, the J end by 0 bases, with 11 bases between. The length of the CDR3 is 15 residues. Written as DNA, the CDR3 is TGTGCCAGCAGTTTTGGTCCCTCTTTGAACACTGAAGCTTTCTTT. It encodes CASSFGPSLNTEAFF.

The rearrangement uses TRBV7-9 and TRBJ2-5, with D possibly being TRBD2 (5 bases). V was cut by 7 bases and J by 1 base, with 16 bases left in between. Germline assignment: CDR1 SEHNR and CDR2 FQNEAQ (reference sequence). The CDR3 extends over 15 amino acids. The CDR3 region is CASTYQSGSQETQYF. The DNA for the CDR3 is TGTGCCAGCACCTATCAGAGCGGTAGCCAAGAGACCCAGTACTTC.

This chain uses TRBV2 with TRBJ1-3; D gene uncertain. From germline, CDR1 is SNHLY and CDR2 FYNNEI. The CDR3 consists of 13 residues. Trimming pared 9 bases from V and 2 bases from J, leaving 11 bases between. CDR3 nucleotides: TGTGCCAGTACCACACGGGCTGGAAACACCATATATTTT. Amino acid sequence: CASTTRAGNTIYF.

The chain links TRBV9 to TRBJ1-1; 8 bases agree with TRBD1. J was trimmed by 3 bases and V by 2 bases; bases with no gene match: 3. CDR3 length: 14 residues. CDR1 and CDR2 (germline): SGDLS, YYNGEE. The CDR3 spells CASSVGQGDTEAFF. The CDR3 coding sequence is TGTGCCAGCAGCGTTGGACAGGGCGACACTGAAGCTTTCTTT.

The gene calls are TRBV6-1 and TRBJ2-1; 7 nucleotides align to TRBD1. Trimming took 7 bases from V and 6 from J; bases not matched to a gene: 12. Germline-derived CDR1 and CDR2 are MNHNS and SASEGT. This CDR3 contains 15 residues. CDR3 protein: CASIRTGQKINEQFF. For the CDR3, the DNA is TGTGCCAGCATCAGGACAGGCCAAAAAATCAATGAGCAGTTCTTC.